What follows describes a single T cell receptor (beta chain). The data belong to a study of cytomegalovirus exposure and HLA in healthy donors. A multiplex PCR was run with 60 Vbeta primers and 13 Jbeta primers. The protocol was immunoSEQ multiplex PCR, while the TCRdb copy is restricted to in-frame clones and leaves out a portion. The sample contains approximately 150,000 clones, roughly 80% of which appear only once. The sequencing sample was made of PBMCs. This TCR came from a man aged 30-40 years in good health and CMV-seropositive.

The CDR3 loop is CASSAFTGGGGNEKLFF. As DNA, the CDR3 is TGTGCCAGCAGTGCCTTCACAGGGGGCGGAGGTAATGAAAAACTGTTTTTT. The chain uses TRBV25-1 and TRBJ1-4; 9 bases fit TRBD1. This CDR3 contains 17 residues. Looked up from germline, CDR1 is MGHDK and CDR2 is SYGVNS. J gave up 4 bases and V 4 bases, and 10 bases lay outside the gene matches.